This T cell receptor (beta chain) comes out of a study of cytomegalovirus exposure and HLA in healthy donors. Notes on the study in general: Approximately 160 TCR beta chains were listed as cytomegalovirus-associated.

V lost 0 bases and J 7 bases, leaving 11 bases between the germline ends. Germline V gives CDR1 SGHKS, CDR2 YYEKEE (reference sequence). The CDR3 has 14 amino acids. This clone came up a few times. Its matching antigen is unknown. The study ran its PCR with 60 Vbeta and 13 Jbeta primers. This table comes from immunoSEQ multiplex PCR, and its TCRdb copy is limited to in-frame clones, with some not included. The sample yields 46,000 or so clones, 60% to 70% seen once. Sequenced sample: PBMCs. The sequence was obtained from a man aged 55 to 69 in good health and CMV-seropositive. The chain is built from TRBV5-5 and TRBJ1-5; D not certain. CDR3 sequence: CASSLGRGSQPQHF. The CDR3 coding sequence is TGTGCCAGCAGCTTGGGCAGAGGGAGCCAGCCCCAGCATTTT.